The entry below gives a single TCR beta chain sequence along with its context. The data were taken from a study of blood T cell repertoires in COVID-19. Study at large: The United States, Italy and Spain supplied acute and convalescent COVID-19 samples. The analysed material was cDNA or gDNA that came from T cells, B-cell-depleted T cells, or PBMCs.

Sequencing used immunoSEQ multiplex PCR; TCRdb keeps in-frame clones, though not all of them. The table shows around 140,000 clones, with 85% to 90% occurring only once. This CDR3 spans 14 amino acids. Germline CDR1 reads LGHDT; CDR2 reads YNNKEL (reference sequence). With V trimmed by 5 bases and J by 2 bases, 3 bases remained unmatched. The sequenced sample was peripheral blood. This sequence originates from a woman aged 55-70 years with acute or convalescent COVID-19. The genes are TRBV3-1 (or the pseudogene TRBV3-2) and TRBJ2-1, with 7 nucleotides matching TRBD1. This CDR3 reads CASSYRGAYNEQFF. CDR3 nucleotides: TGTGCCAGCAGCTACAGGGGAGCCTACAATGAGCAGTTCTTC.